The 21 T cell receptor beta chains below come from one sample, sequenced in a study of cytomegalovirus exposure and HLA in healthy donors. PCR used 60 Vbeta primers and 13 Jbeta primers. Clones were sequenced by immunoSEQ multiplex PCR, and TCRdb holds only the in-frame ones, with some missing. The sample has about 130,000 clones; 75% to 85% are singletons. Sample: PBMCs. The receptors were gathered from a woman between 35 and 50 years old in good health and CMV-seronegative.

To note about this clone: The same CDR3 is also encoded by other DNA sequences in this sample. The chain joins TRBV7-9 to TRBJ2-7; D unresolved. The CDR3 has 11 residues. With 5 bases removed from V and 3 bases from J, the gap between germline ends came to 5 bases. Germline V gene lookup returns CDR1 SEHNR and CDR2 FQNEAQ (reference sequence). CDR3: CASSASYEQYF. CDR3 bases: TGTGCCAGCAGCGCGAGCTACGAGCAGTACTTC.

The chain has TRBV2 and TRBJ1-5; no clear D gene. The CDR3 has 15 residues. Germline CDR1 is SNHLY and CDR2 is FYNNEI. V was cut by 8 bases and J by 0 bases, with 14 bases left in between. The CDR3 protein is CASDIHGLSNQPQHF. DNA of the CDR3: TGTGCCAGCGACATACACGGACTTAGCAATCAGCCCCAGCATTTT.

The CDR3 reads CASTTGGGFDGGYTF. For the CDR3, the DNA is TGTGCCAGTACAACAGGGGGGGGGTTCGACGGAGGCTACACCTTC. This chain connects TRBV2 to TRBJ1-2, with 8 bases fitting TRBD1. There are 15 residues in the CDR3. With 9 bases clipped from V and 8 bases from J, the junction kept 17 bases outside the gene matches. Germline values: CDR1 SNHLY, CDR2 FYNNEI. Combining the CDR3 with reference TRBV2 and TRBJ1-2 gives the whole variable domain EPEVTQTPSHQVTQMGQEVILRCVPISNHLYFYWYRQILGQKVEFLVSFYNNEISEKSEIFDDQFSVERPDGSNFTLKIRSTKLEDSAMYFCASTTGGGFDGGYTFGSGTRLTVV.

This chain links TRBV7-2 with TRBJ2-7, with 8 bases aligning to TRBD1. V shed 5 bases and J 2 bases; nucleotides not matched to a gene: 11. The germline gives CDR1 SGHTA, CDR2 FQGNSA. This CDR3 comprises 16 residues. The DNA of the CDR3 is TGTGCCAGCAGCCCCCTCCCGGGACAGGATACCTACGAGCAGTACTTC. This sequence encodes CASSPLPGQDTYEQYF.

V usage is TRBV6-5 and J usage is TRBJ1-1; perhaps TRBD1 as D (6 bases). In germline, CDR1 is MNHEY, CDR2 SVGAGI. The CDR3 loop spans 13 amino acids. Trimming stripped 8 bases from V and 4 bases from J, with 14 bases between. The CDR3 spells CASCGGLGTEAFF. The CDR3 DNA follows: TGTGCCAGCTGCGGGGGCTTAGGCACTGAAGCTTTCTTT.

V is TRBV5-1 and J is TRBJ2-7, with a weak D call TRBD1 (5 bases). Trimming pared 2 bases from V and 7 bases from J, leaving 10 bases between. Germline values: CDR1 SGHRS, CDR2 YFSETQ. The CDR3 contains 12 residues. The CDR3: CASSFQGEEQYF. The CDR3 bases are TGCGCCAGCAGCTTTCAGGGTGAGGAGCAGTACTTC. Together with reference TRBV5-1 and TRBJ2-7, the CDR3 gives the full variable domain: KAGVTQTPRYLIKTRGQQVTLSCSPISGHRSVSWYQQTPGQGLQFLFEYFSETQRNKGNFPGRFSGRQFSNSRSEMNVSTLELGDSALYLCASSFQGEEQYFGPGTRLTVT.

This clone showed up just once. The rearrangement uses TRBV2 and TRBJ2-7; D is possibly TRBD1 (6 bases). Germline V gene sequence: CDR1 SNHLY, CDR2 FYNNEI. The V end lost 3 bases, the J end lost 1 base, and 10 bases lay between the germline ends. The CDR3 sequence is 14 residues long. CDR3 protein: CASSDAGVSYEQYF. The CDR3 DNA is TGTGCCAGCAGTGATGCAGGGGTTTCCTACGAGCAGTACTTC. The entire variable domain, with the rest obtained from reference TRBV2 and TRBJ2-7, is as follows: EPEVTQTPSHQVTQMGQEVILRCVPISNHLYFYWYRQILGQKVEFLVSFYNNEISEKSEIFDDQFSVERPDGSNFTLKIRSTKLEDSAMYFCASSDAGVSYEQYFGPGTRLTVT.

This clone was picked up a small number of times. V is TRBV4-1 and J is TRBJ1-4; D is uncertain. CDR1 and CDR2 (germline): MGHRA, YSYEKL. CDR3 length: 15 residues. Between the trimmed V and J ends, which lost 3 bases and 0 bases, there was a span of 8 bases. In nucleotides, the CDR3 is TGCGCCAGCAGCCATGCTAGGTCAACTAATGAAAAACTGTTTTTT. This encodes CASSHARSTNEKLFF.

This chain joins TRBV29-1 and TRBJ2-1; tentative D call: TRBD1 (6 bases). Germline-derived CDR1 and CDR2 are SQVTM and ANQGSEA. Deletions cut 5 bases from V and 5 bases from J, with 10 bases between. The CDR3 extends over 12 amino acids. Written as DNA, the CDR3 is TGCAGCGTTTTGGGGGCCAACAATGAGCAGTTCTTC. As protein: CSVLGANNEQFF.

The chain has TRBV7-9 and TRBJ1-1; D remains unclear. This CDR3 is 15 amino acids long. Trimming shortened V by 0 bases and J by 3 bases, and 11 bases separated the two germline ends. Germline V gene data show CDR1 as SEHNR and CDR2 as FQNEAQ (reference sequence). In nucleotides, the CDR3 is TGTGCCAGCAGCTTAGCCCCTGGAGGGTACACTGAAGCTTTCTTT. Its translation is CASSLAPGGYTEAFF. Full variable domain (outside the CDR3, taken from reference TRBV7-9 and TRBJ1-1): DTGVSQNPRHKITKRGQNVTFRCDPISEHNRLYWYRQTLGQGPEFLTYFQNEAQLEKSRLLSDRFSAERPKGSFSTLEIQRTEQGDSAMYLCASSLAPGGYTEAFFGQGTRLTVV.

CDR3 sequence (DNA): TGTGCCAGCAGTTACGGAGGGGCAGCTGATTCACCCCTCCACTTT. This gives the protein CASSYGGAADSPLHF. The rearrangement joins TRBV6-5 to TRBJ1-6; D may be TRBD1 (5 bases). This CDR3 comprises 15 residues. Per germline, CDR1 MNHEY and CDR2 SVGAGI. The ends were cut back, 2 bases at V and 8 bases at J, with 13 bases in the middle.

This clone was observed many times. The V and J genes are TRBV2 and TRBJ1-5; D gene unclear. This CDR3 region has 16 residues. CDR1 and CDR2 (germline): SNHLY, FYNNEI. Trimming shortened V by 5 bases and J by 4 bases, and 18 bases separated the two germline ends. The CDR3 DNA reads TGTGCCAGCAGTTACATTAAGGGAGGGTATAATCAGCCCCAGCATTTT. Protein product: CASSYIKGGYNQPQHF.

The rearrangement joins TRBV7-3 to TRBJ1-4, with D possibly matching TRBD1 (6 bases). From germline, CDR1 is SGHTA and CDR2 FQGTGA. The CDR3 consists of 13 residues. V lost 6 bases to trimming and J lost 11 bases, with 16 bases between them. DNA for the CDR3: TGTGCCAGCAGGTACCGGGACAATACGAAACTGTTTTTT. As protein: CASRYRDNTKLFF.

The chain recombines TRBV7-8 with TRBJ1-2; D is perhaps TRBD1 (6 bases). Germline values: CDR1 SGHVS, CDR2 FQNEAQ. This CDR3 has 17 amino acids. Trimming removed 3 bases from V and 1 base from J, with 18 bases in between. In DNA, the CDR3 is TGTGCCAGCAGCTTCAGTTCCGGGACACAAATTAACTATGGCTACACCTTC. Translated: CASSFSSGTQINYGYTF.

The J gene is TRBJ2-7, the V gene TRBV5-8; 7 positions match TRBD1. The CDR3 runs to 13 residues. Germline V gene lookup returns CDR1 SGHTS and CDR2 YDEGEE. The ends lost 7 bases at V and 0 bases at J; junction bases unmatched: 4. CDR3 in amino acids: CASVAGGSYEQYF. CDR3 DNA sequence: TGTGCCAGCGTGGCAGGGGGCTCCTACGAGCAGTACTTC. The full variable domain, in which reference TRBV5-8 and TRBJ2-7 provide the parts outside the CDR3, is EAGVTQSPTHLIKTRGQQATLRCSPISGHTSVYWYQQALGLGLQFLLWYDEGEERNRGNFPPRFSGRQFPNYSSELNVNALELEDSALYLCASVAGGSYEQYFGPGTRLTVT.

This CDR3 is CASSVEQSGTEAFF. CDR3 nucleotides: TGTGCCAGCAGCGTAGAACAGAGTGGCACTGAAGCTTTCTTT. This chain connects TRBV9 to TRBJ1-1; D not certain. CDR1 and CDR2 from the germline V gene are SGDLS and YYNGEE. The CDR3 runs 14 residues. V lost 0 bases and J 4 bases, leaving 10 bases between the germline ends.

The gene calls are TRBV27 and TRBJ2-5; 9 positions agree with TRBD1. Germline assignment: CDR1 MNHEY and CDR2 SMNVEV (reference sequence). The CDR3 totals 15 residues. V was pared by 2 bases and J by 5 bases, with 6 bases of the junction left unmatched. The CDR3 is CASSLVQGAVETQYF. CDR3 in DNA: TGTGCCAGCAGTTTAGTACAGGGGGCGGTGGAGACCCAGTACTTC.

The rearrangement links TRBV6-1 to TRBJ2-7; 7 nucleotides line up with TRBD1. The V and J ends lost 2 bases and 2 bases, in that order; junction bases with no gene match: 6. Germline V gives CDR1 MNHNS, CDR2 SASEGT. The CDR3 spans 15 residues. CDR3 DNA: TGTGCCAGCAGTGAACCACAGGGGATCCCCTACGAGCAGTACTTC. Protein product: CASSEPQGIPYEQYF.

This sequence joins TRBV28 and TRBJ1-1; a weak D match, TRBD1 (5 bases). Germline CDR1 and CDR2: MDHEN and SYDVKM. Trimming removed 5 bases at V and 4 bases at J, with 17 bases between. This CDR3 has 15 residues. CDR3 DNA: TGTGCCAGCAGTCCACTAAGCAGGGATGGCACTGAAGCTTTCTTT. This gives the protein CASSPLSRDGTEAFF.

The chain employs TRBV4-1 and TRBJ2-7, with TRBD2 identical over 10 bases. The junction had 7 bases not matched to a gene; V was cut back by 0 bases and J by 2 bases. This CDR3 has 17 amino acids. Looked up from germline, CDR1 is MGHRA and CDR2 is YSYEKL. The CDR3 nucleotides read TGCGCCAGCAGCCAAGATGCGAAACTAGCGGGGACCTACGAGCAGTACTTC. It encodes CASSQDAKLAGTYEQYF.

The chain couples TRBV4-1 to TRBJ1-6; D might be TRBD1 (6 bases). Germline V gives CDR1 MGHRA, CDR2 YSYEKL. With 7 bases removed from V and 10 bases from J, the gap between germline ends came to 14 bases. The length of the CDR3 is 13 residues. The CDR3 is CASTLDSFSPLHF. The DNA for the CDR3 is TGCGCCAGCACCCTGGACAGTTTCTCACCCCTCCACTTT.